Sequencing of this TCR beta chain was carried out in a study of shared clonotypes between healthy human individuals. Study-wide background: Every donor yielded three CD4 naive, three CD4 memory, two CD8 naive and one CD8 memory plate.

Note on this clone: The antigen is not known.

Assay used: immunoSEQ multiplex PCR; TCRdb lists only in-frame clones, some missing. This sample has about 2.4 million clones; over 85% occur once, and the top ten carry 0.35% to 0.45%. The study, taken as a whole, reports: Only a few donors were included, so the genetic and exposure-history diversity represented was limited. Naive subsets, compared against memory subsets, generally had larger estimated richness values.

Source material: naive CD4+ T cells from PBMCs. As for subset: CD45RA+ positively selected. This receptor was identified in a man younger than 35 in good health. Some clones in this sample may be carry-over from other donors' samples.

The CDR3 sequence is CSATTGQFGAEAFF. Written as DNA, the CDR3 is TGCAGCGCCACCACGGGCCAGTTTGGCGCTGAAGCTTTCTTT. The rearrangement uses TRBV29-1 and TRBJ1-1; D remains ambiguous. CDR1 SQVTM and CDR2 ANQGSEA come from the germline V gene. V lost 7 bases and J lost 6, with 21 bases in between. This CDR3 spans 14 amino acids.